A single sample gave rise to the 10 T cell receptor beta chains below, sequenced in a study of blood T cell repertoires in COVID-19. The assay was immunoSEQ multiplex PCR, and TCRdb's table has in-frame clones only and misses some. The repertoire holds roughly 260,000 clones, with approximately 89% as singletons. The source material was peripheral blood. The receptors come from a woman aged 45-60 years with acute or convalescent COVID-19.

The chain joins TRBV3-1 (or the pseudogene TRBV3-2) to TRBJ1-4; a weak D match, TRBD1 (5 bases). The germline V gene encodes CDR1 LGHDT and CDR2 YNNKEL (reference sequence). Trimming took off 4 bases at V and 5 bases at J, with 14 bases between the two ends. This CDR3 has 15 residues. CDR3 sequence reads: CASSPDPGLNEKLFF. The CDR3 DNA is TGTGCCAGCAGCCCGGATCCGGGACTGAATGAAAAACTGTTTTTT.

This chain connects TRBV16 to TRBJ2-3, with TRBD2 as a possible D gene (6 bases). This CDR3 is 17 amino acids long. Trimming shortened V by 5 bases and J by 5 bases, and 23 bases separated the two germline ends. Germline values: CDR1 KGHSY, CDR2 FQNENV. The CDR3 spells CASSASAGLLARDTQYF. CDR3 sequence (DNA): TGTGCCAGCAGCGCCTCAGCAGGCCTCCTAGCGAGAGATACGCAGTATTTT.

The V call is TRBV5-4, the J call TRBJ2-2, with D maybe TRBD2 (6 bases). This CDR3 comprises 14 residues. CDR1 is SGHNT, CDR2 YYREEE, per germline (reference sequence). V was pared by 0 bases and J by 7 bases, with 10 bases between. CDR3 sequence reads: CASSLGGNDGELFF. DNA for the CDR3: TGTGCCAGCAGCTTGGGCGGGAACGACGGGGAGCTGTTTTTT.

This rearrangement joins TRBV25-1 to TRBJ2-1; weak D call: TRBD2 (5 bases). Trimming stripped 1 base from V and 6 bases from J, with 13 bases between. The germline CDR1 and CDR2 sequences are MGHDK and SYGVNS. CDR3 length: 15 amino acids. CDR3 in amino acids: CASSELKSGINEQFF. The CDR3 DNA follows: TGTGCCAGCAGTGAATTGAAGAGCGGAATCAATGAGCAGTTCTTC.

This CDR3 reads CASNGRTSGAYNEQFF. The CDR3 DNA reads as TGTGCCAGCAACGGCCGAACTAGCGGGGCCTACAATGAGCAGTTCTTC. The chain links TRBV11-2 to TRBJ2-1; 10 positions agree with TRBD2. The trim removed 7 bases at V and 2 bases at J, leaving 8 bases unmatched. The CDR3 contains 16 residues. CDR1 is SGHAT and CDR2 is FQNNGV in the germline V gene.

The chain combines TRBV15 with TRBJ2-7; 14 bases map to TRBD2. The CDR3 runs to 16 residues. Trimming cost V 1 base and J 7 bases; bases outside gene matches: 6. Germline CDR1 reads LNHNV; CDR2 reads YYDKDF (reference sequence). CDR3: CATSRGLAGGLSEQYF. The CDR3 DNA reads as TGTGCCACCAGCAGAGGACTAGCGGGAGGGCTTTCGGAGCAGTACTTC.

The rearrangement links TRBV10-1 to TRBJ2-6; D is possibly TRBD2 (5 bases). Trimming shortened V by 0 bases and J by 4 bases, and 13 bases separated the two germline ends. Germline CDR1 is WNHNN and CDR2 is SYGVQD (reference sequence). This CDR3 has 17 amino acids. CDR3 amino acids: CASSESAGRRGANVLTF. Written as DNA, the CDR3 is TGCGCCAGCAGTGAGTCGGCGGGCCGGAGGGGGGCCAACGTCCTGACTTTC.

The chain uses TRBV27 and TRBJ1-6; 8 bases align to TRBD1. Losses at the gene ends were 5 bases for V and 6 bases for J; bases not matched to a gene: 6. The length of the CDR3 is 15 residues. CDR1 and CDR2 (germline): MNHEY, SMNVEV (reference sequence). The CDR3, as DNA: TGTGCCAGCAGTATAGACAGGGGACTTAATTCACCCCTCCACTTT. Amino acids: CASSIDRGLNSPLHF.

This chain links TRBV7-2 with TRBJ2-1; D is uncertain. There are 15 residues in the CDR3. Trimming took 1 base from V and 0 from J, leaving 7 bases between them. Germline values: CDR1 SGHTA, CDR2 FQGNSA. The CDR3 sequence is CASSLGASSYNEQFF. The DNA of the CDR3 is TGTGCCAGCAGCTTAGGAGCGAGCTCCTACAATGAGCAGTTCTTC. Full variable domain (rest looked up from reference TRBV7-2 and TRBJ2-1): GAGVSQSPSNKVTEKGKDVELRCDPISGHTALYWYRQSLGQGLEFLIYFQGNSAPDKSGLPSDRFSAERTGGSVSTLTIQRTQQEDSAVYLCASSLGASSYNEQFFGPGTRLTVL.

This sequence joins TRBV19 and TRBJ1-1; TRBD1 matches at 7 bases. The germline V gene encodes CDR1 LNHDA and CDR2 SQIVND (reference sequence). Unmatched junction bases numbered 10, after V lost 5 bases and J lost 4 bases. The CDR3 contains 15 residues. This chain's CDR3 is CASSYRRQGSTEAFF. CDR3 bases: TGTGCCAGTAGTTACAGGCGACAGGGATCCACTGAAGCTTTCTTT.